This T cell receptor beta chain was observed in a study of cytomegalovirus exposure and HLA in healthy donors. Study results and limitations: Later on, a genetic analysis was performed. It linked a missense variant in DCLRE1C with V- and J-gene trimming of TCR beta.

Trimming cost V 2 bases and J 4 bases, with 3 bases left between them. There are 13 residues in the CDR3. From germline, CDR1 is PRHDT and CDR2 FYEKMQ (reference sequence). Worth noting for this clone: Its target is not known.

Primers for the PCR totalled 60 Vbeta and 13 Jbeta. Sequenced by immunoSEQ multiplex PCR; TCRdb stores in-frame clones only, minus some. The table includes around 220,000 clones, more than 60% detected once. The V gene is TRBV13, the J gene TRBJ2-6; no reliable D call. Sequencing was performed on PBMCs. The clonotype was recovered from a man aged 35 to 55 in good health and CMV-seronegative. CDR3 amino acids: CASSLQGANVLTF. The DNA of the CDR3 is TGTGCCAGCAGCTTACAGGGGGCCAACGTCCTGACTTTC.